These 12 T cell receptor beta chains were sequenced from one sample in a study of cytomegalovirus exposure and HLA in healthy donors. It was with 60 Vbeta and 13 Jbeta primers that the PCR ran. The assay was immunoSEQ multiplex PCR, and TCRdb's table has in-frame clones only and misses some. The repertoire has 180,000 or so clones, more than 75% of them found once; the top ten carry about 2.5%. Sequencing was carried out using PBMCs. Receptors originate from a woman aged 25 to 39 in good health and CMV-seropositive.

This chain joins TRBV10-2 and TRBJ2-5; D unclear. Per the germline V gene, CDR1 is WSHSY and CDR2 is SAAADI. The CDR3 covers 9 residues. Between the trimmed V and J ends, which lost 11 bases and 1 base, there was a span of 2 bases. The CDR3 loop reads CARQETQYF. For the CDR3, the DNA is TGCGCCCGCCAAGAGACCCAGTACTTC.

The chain links TRBV7-2 to TRBJ2-3; perhaps TRBD2 as D (5 bases). The length of the CDR3 is 14 residues. Germline assignment: CDR1 SGHTA and CDR2 FQGNSA. Trimming removed 4 bases at V and 2 bases at J, with 10 bases between. The CDR3 here is CASSSGIYTDTQYF. The DNA of the CDR3 is TGTGCCAGCAGCTCCGGGATATACACAGATACGCAGTATTTT.

This sequence joins TRBV4-2 and TRBJ1-6, with a possible D match to TRBD1 (5 bases). Germline V gene data show CDR1 as LGHNA and CDR2 as YNFKEQ. The CDR3 runs 16 residues. V dropped 0 bases and J dropped 11 bases, with 17 bases sitting between them. The CDR3 DNA follows: TGTGCCAGCAGCCAAGAACTGGACATAGTATTGGCACCCCTCCACTTT. It codes for CASSQELDIVLAPLHF.

The rearrangement joins TRBV6-5 to TRBJ2-7; 7 positions agree with TRBD1. The J segment lost 9 bases and the V segment lost 4 bases, leaving 6 bases of the junction unmatched. Germline-derived CDR1 and CDR2 are MNHEY and SVGAGI. CDR3 size: 12 residues. This chain's CDR3 is CASSSGQTGQYF. The CDR3 bases are TGTGCCAGCAGTTCGGGACAGACGGGGCAGTACTTC.

The V call is TRBV29-1, the J call TRBJ2-5, with 7 positions matching TRBD2. Trimming cost V 6 bases and J 4 bases; bases outside gene matches: 8. The CDR3 consists of 13 residues. CDR1 is SQVTM and CDR2 is ANQGSEA in the germline V gene. The DNA for the CDR3 is TGCAGCGTCGGGACTATCCGAGGAGAGACCCAGTACTTC. Amino acids: CSVGTIRGETQYF.

This clone was found a few times. This sequence joins TRBV28 and TRBJ2-7; D might be TRBD1 (5 bases). The V end was cut by 2 bases, the J end by 3 bases, with 11 bases between. CDR1 and CDR2 (germline): MDHEN, SYDVKM. The CDR3 sequence is 14 residues long. The CDR3, as DNA: TGTGCCAGCAGTTTACTCAGGGTGTTCTACGAGCAGTACTTC. As protein: CASSLLRVFYEQYF.

CDR3 amino acids: CASGTGGVGYTF. In DNA, the CDR3 is TGTGCCAGCGGGACAGGGGGCGTTGGCTACACCTTC. This chain uses TRBV6-6 with TRBJ1-2; TRBD1 agrees at 12 bases. The length of the CDR3 is 12 residues. V shed 8 bases and J 7 bases; nucleotides not matched to a gene: 2. CDR1 is MNHNY, CDR2 SVGAGI, per germline (reference sequence).

The gene calls are TRBV7-2 and TRBJ2-3; D call uncertain. Germline CDR1 reads SGHTA; CDR2 reads FQGNSA. The CDR3 totals 13 residues. The germline V and J ends were trimmed by 3 bases and 2 bases, with 6 bases remaining between them. The CDR3 protein is CASSLRLTDTQYF. The DNA for the CDR3 is TGTGCCAGCAGCTTGCGTCTCACAGATACGCAGTATTTT.

A few counts support this clone. The V gene is TRBV10-3, the J gene TRBJ2-7; 8 nucleotides match TRBD1. Trimming took 7 bases from V and 7 from J; bases not matched to a gene: 12. The CDR3 contains 14 residues. Germline V gene data show CDR1 as ENHRY and CDR2 as SYGVKD. The CDR3 sequence is CAINHAQGAGEQYF. As DNA, the CDR3 is TGTGCCATCAACCATGCCCAGGGGGCAGGGGAGCAGTACTTC.

The rearrangement links TRBV7-2 to TRBJ2-5; 8 bases match TRBD2. V trimming: 5 bases; J trimming: 8 bases; junction bases outside the gene matches: 13. This CDR3 region has 15 residues. CDR1 SGHTA and CDR2 FQGNSA come from the germline V gene. The DNA for the CDR3 is TGTGCCAGCAGCATAATCCCCGGGACTAGAGACACCCAGTACTTC. Protein: CASSIIPGTRDTQYF.

The rearrangement links TRBV7-2 to TRBJ2-1; 13 nucleotides match TRBD2. The CDR3 totals 16 residues. CDR1 and CDR2 from the germline V gene are SGHTA and FQGNSA. Unmatched junction bases numbered 3, after V lost 1 base and J lost 6 bases. CDR3 loop: CASSLEGLAGFNEQFF. CDR3 DNA sequence: TGTGCCAGCAGCTTAGAGGGACTAGCGGGGTTCAATGAGCAGTTCTTC.

In this sample, this clone turned up a few times. The rearrangement joins TRBV30 to TRBJ1-3, with a possible D match to TRBD1 (5 bases). This CDR3 contains 15 residues. CDR1 and CDR2 from the germline V gene are GTSNPN and SVGIG (reference sequence). The V and J ends lost 0 bases and 4 bases respectively, with 13 bases between them. The CDR3 loop reads CAWSVQVTTGNTIYF. The CDR3 DNA sequence: TGTGCCTGGAGTGTACAGGTCACGACGGGAAACACCATATATTTT. The variable domain in full, with the rest retrieved from reference TRBV30 and TRBJ1-3, is SQTIHQWPATLVQPVGSPLSLECTVEGTSNPNLYWYRQAAGRGLQLLFYSVGIGQISSEVPQNLSASRPQDRQFILSSKKLLLSDSGFYLCAWSVQVTTGNTIYFGEGSWLTVV.